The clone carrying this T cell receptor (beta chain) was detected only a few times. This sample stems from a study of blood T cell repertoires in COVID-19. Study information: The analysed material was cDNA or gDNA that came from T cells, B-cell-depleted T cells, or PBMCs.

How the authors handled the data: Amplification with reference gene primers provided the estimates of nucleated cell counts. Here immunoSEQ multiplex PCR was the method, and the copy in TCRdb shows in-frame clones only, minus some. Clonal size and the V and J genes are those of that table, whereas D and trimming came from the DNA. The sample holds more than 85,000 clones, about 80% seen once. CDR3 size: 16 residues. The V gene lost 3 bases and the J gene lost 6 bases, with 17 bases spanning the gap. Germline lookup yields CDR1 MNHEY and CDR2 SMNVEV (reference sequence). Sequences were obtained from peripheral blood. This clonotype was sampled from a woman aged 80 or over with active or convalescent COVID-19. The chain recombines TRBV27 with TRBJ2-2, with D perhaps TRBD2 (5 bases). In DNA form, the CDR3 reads TGTGCCAGCAGTTTCGTATCTGGACTCCGATCCGGGGAGCTGTTTTTT. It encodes CASSFVSGLRSGELFF.